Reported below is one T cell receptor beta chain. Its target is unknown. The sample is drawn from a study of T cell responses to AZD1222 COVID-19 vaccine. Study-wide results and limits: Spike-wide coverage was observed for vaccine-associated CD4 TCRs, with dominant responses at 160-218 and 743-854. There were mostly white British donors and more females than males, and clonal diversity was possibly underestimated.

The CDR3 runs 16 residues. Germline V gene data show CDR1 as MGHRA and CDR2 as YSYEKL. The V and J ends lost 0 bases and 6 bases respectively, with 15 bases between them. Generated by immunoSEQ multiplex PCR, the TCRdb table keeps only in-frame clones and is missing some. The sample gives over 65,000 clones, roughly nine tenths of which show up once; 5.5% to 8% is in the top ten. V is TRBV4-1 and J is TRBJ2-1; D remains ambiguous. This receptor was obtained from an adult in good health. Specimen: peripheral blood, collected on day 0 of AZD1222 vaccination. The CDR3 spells CASSQEWLVGSNEQFF. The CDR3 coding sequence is TGCGCCAGCAGCCAAGAGTGGCTAGTAGGTAGCAATGAGCAGTTCTTC.